This TCR beta chain was sequenced in a study of blood T cell repertoires in COVID-19. The V gene's germline CDR1 is SGHRS and CDR2 YFSETQ. The length of the CDR3 is 15 residues. Trimming took 3 bases from V and 5 from J; bases not matched to a gene: 8. Methods used by the authors: Estimation of nucleated cell counts was performed using reference gene primer amplification. Clones were sequenced by immunoSEQ multiplex PCR, and TCRdb holds only the in-frame ones, with some missing. From that table come the V and J calls and clone size; the DNA was used to work out D and trimming. This table has approximately 99,000 clones, around 74% appearing once. Concerning this clone: This sample also contains other DNA sequences that code for the same CDR3.

This receptor was obtained from a woman at least 80 years old with active or convalescent COVID-19. Sequenced input: peripheral blood. The chain links TRBV5-1 to TRBJ1-1; 9 nucleotides agree with TRBD1. The CDR3 DNA sequence: TGCGCCAGCAGCTCTCAGGGACAGGGTGGGACTGAAGCTTTCTTT. Its translation: CASSSQGQGGTEAFF.